This T cell receptor beta chain is drawn from a study of technical replicates of blood from a few donors. The V segment lost 5 bases and the J segment 3 bases; nucleotides outside the gene matches: 12. Germline CDR1 and CDR2: MDHEN and SYDVKM. The CDR3 extends over 16 amino acids. Assay used: immunoSEQ multiplex PCR; TCRdb lists only in-frame clones, some missing. The sample has 100,000 or so clones, around 96% seen once. Sequenced sample: T cells isolated from PBMCs. This sequence was found in a human donor in good health. This chain connects TRBV28 to TRBJ1-1; the match to TRBD1 covers 7 bases. This CDR3 reads CASSLPTGPIYTEAFF. The CDR3 nucleotides read TGTGCCAGCAGTCTCCCGACAGGGCCTATTTACACTGAAGCTTTCTTT.